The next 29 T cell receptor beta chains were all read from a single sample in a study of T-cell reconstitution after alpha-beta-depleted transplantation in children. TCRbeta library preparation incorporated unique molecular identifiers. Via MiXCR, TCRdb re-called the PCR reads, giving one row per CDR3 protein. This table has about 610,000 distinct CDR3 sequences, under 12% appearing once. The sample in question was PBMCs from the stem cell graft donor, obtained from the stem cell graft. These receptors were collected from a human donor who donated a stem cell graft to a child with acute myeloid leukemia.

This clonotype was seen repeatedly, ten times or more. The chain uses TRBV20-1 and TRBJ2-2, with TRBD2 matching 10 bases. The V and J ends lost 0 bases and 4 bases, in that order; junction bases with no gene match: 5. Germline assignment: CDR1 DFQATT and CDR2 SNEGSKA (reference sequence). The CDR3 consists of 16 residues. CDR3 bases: TGCAGTGCTAGAGATCGAGGGACTAGCGCCACCGGGGAGCTGTTTTTT. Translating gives CSARDRGTSATGELFF.

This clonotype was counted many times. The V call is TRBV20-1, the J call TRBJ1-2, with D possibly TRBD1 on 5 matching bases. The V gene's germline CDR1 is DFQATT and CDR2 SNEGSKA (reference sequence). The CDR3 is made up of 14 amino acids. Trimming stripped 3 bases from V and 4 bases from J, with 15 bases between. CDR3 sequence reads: CSARVSDNLYGYTF. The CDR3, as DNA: TGCAGTGCTAGGGTTTCGGACAACCTCTATGGCTACACCTTC.

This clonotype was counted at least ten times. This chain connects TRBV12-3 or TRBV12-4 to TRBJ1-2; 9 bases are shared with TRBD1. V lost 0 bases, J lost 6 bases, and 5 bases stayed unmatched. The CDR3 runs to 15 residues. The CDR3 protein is CASSLAGQGIHGYTF. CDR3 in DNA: TGTGCCAGCAGTTTAGCGGGACAGGGTATCCATGGCTACACCTTC.

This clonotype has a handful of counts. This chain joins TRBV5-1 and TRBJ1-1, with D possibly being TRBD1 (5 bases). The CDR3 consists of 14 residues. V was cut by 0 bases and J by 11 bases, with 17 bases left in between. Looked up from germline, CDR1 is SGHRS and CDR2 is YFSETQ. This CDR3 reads CASSLDPQGLRAFF. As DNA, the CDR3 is TGCGCCAGCAGCTTGGACCCCCAGGGCCTGAGGGCTTTCTTT.

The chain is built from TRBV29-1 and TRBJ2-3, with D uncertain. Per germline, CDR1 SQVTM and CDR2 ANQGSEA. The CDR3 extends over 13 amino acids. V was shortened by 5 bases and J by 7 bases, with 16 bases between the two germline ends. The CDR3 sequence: CSVLALPSYTQYF. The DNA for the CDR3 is TGCAGCGTTTTGGCCCTCCCCTCTTATACGCAGTATTTT.

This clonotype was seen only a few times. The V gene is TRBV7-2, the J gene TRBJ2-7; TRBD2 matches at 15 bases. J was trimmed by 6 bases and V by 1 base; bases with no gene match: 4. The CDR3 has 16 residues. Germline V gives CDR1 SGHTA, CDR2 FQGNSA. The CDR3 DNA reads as TGTGCCAGCAGCTTAGGGGGGACTAGCGGGAGGCGCGAGCAGTACTTC. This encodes CASSLGGTSGRREQYF.

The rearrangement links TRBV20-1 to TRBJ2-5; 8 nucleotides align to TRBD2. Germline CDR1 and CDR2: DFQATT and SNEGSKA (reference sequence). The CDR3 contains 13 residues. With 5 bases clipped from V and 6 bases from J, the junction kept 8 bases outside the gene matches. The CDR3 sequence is CSASHSGTKTQYF. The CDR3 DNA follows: TGCAGTGCTTCCCATAGCGGGACAAAGACCCAGTACTTC.

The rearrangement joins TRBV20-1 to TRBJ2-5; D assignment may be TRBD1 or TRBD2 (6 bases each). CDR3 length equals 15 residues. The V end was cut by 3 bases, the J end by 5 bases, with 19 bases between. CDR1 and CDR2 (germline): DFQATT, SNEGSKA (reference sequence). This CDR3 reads CSASVPRGGRETQYF. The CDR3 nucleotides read TGCAGTGCTAGTGTTCCCAGGGGAGGTAGGGAGACCCAGTACTTC.

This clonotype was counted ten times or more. CDR3 sequence reads: CASSSGGINTGELFF. The CDR3 DNA sequence: TGTGCCAGCAGTTCGGGGGGGATTAACACCGGGGAGCTGTTTTTT. The chain links TRBV7-2 to TRBJ2-2; 8 bases fit TRBD2. Trimming cost V 6 bases and J 2 bases; bases outside gene matches: 5. The V gene's germline CDR1 is SGHTA and CDR2 FQGNSA. The CDR3 covers 15 residues.

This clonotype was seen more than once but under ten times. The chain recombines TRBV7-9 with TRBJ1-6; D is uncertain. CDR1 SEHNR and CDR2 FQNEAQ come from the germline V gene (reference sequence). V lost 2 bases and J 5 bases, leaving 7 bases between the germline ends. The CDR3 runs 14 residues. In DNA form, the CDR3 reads TGTGCCAGCAGCTTACCTCCAGATAATTCACCCCTCCACTTT. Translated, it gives CASSLPPDNSPLHF. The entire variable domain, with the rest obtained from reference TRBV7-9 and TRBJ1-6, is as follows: DTGVSQNPRHKITKRGQNVTFRCDPISEHNRLYWYRQTLGQGPEFLTYFQNEAQLEKSRLLSDRFSAERPKGSFSTLEIQRTEQGDSAMYLCASSLPPDNSPLHFGNGTRLTVT.

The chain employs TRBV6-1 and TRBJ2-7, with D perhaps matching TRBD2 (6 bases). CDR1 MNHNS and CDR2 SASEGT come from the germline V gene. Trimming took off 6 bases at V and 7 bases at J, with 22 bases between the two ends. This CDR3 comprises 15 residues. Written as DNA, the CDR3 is TGTGCCAGCAGCCCCCCCCGGGACTCCGAAAGAGAGCAGTACTTC. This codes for CASSPPRDSEREQYF.

CDR3 nucleotide sequence: TGTGCCAGCGGCAGGGCCTACAATGAGCAGTTCTTC. Amino acids: CASGRAYNEQFF. This chain uses TRBV2 with TRBJ2-1; tentative D call: TRBD1 (5 bases). Germline assignment: CDR1 SNHLY and CDR2 FYNNEI. This CDR3 is built from 12 residues. Trimming left V 8 bases short and J 2 bases short, with 7 bases between.

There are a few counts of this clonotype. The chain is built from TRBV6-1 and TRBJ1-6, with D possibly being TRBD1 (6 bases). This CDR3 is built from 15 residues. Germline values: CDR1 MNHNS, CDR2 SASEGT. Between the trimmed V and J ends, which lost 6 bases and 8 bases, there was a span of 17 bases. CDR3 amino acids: CASRPDSAADSPLHF. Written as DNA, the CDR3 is TGTGCCAGCAGGCCGGACAGCGCGGCAGATTCACCCCTCCACTTT.

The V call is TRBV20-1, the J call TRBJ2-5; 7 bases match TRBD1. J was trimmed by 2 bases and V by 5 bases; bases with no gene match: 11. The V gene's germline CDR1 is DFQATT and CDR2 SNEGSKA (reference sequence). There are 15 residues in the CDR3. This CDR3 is CSAQRGTAVQETQYF. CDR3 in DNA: TGCAGTGCTCAGAGAGGGACAGCCGTTCAAGAGACCCAGTACTTC.

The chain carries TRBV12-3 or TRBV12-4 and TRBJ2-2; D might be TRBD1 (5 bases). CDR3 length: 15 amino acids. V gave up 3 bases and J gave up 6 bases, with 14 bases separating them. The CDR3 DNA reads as TGTGCCAGCAGTTTTTTACTTGGGGCTTCCGGGGAGCTGTTTTTT. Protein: CASSFLLGASGELFF.

The CDR3, as DNA: TGCAGTGCTAGAGGGGAAACCTCAGGTTTTTACGAGCAGTACTTC. This gives the protein CSARGETSGFYEQYF. The rearrangement joins TRBV20-1 to TRBJ2-7; unclear D gene. Trimming cost V 1 base and J 4 bases, with 17 bases left between them. Germline V gene data show CDR1 as DFQATT and CDR2 as SNEGSKA (reference sequence). This CDR3 has 15 amino acids.

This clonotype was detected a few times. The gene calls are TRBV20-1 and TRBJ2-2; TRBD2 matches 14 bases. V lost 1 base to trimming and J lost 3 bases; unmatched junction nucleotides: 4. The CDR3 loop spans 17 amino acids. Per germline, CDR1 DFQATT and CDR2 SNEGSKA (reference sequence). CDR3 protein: CSARVGTSGSHTGELFF. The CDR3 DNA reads TGCAGTGCTAGAGTGGGGACTAGCGGGAGCCACACCGGGGAGCTGTTTTTT.

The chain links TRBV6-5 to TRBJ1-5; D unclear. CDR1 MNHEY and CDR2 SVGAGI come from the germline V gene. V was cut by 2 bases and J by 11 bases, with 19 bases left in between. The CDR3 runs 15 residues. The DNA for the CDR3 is TGTGCCAGCAGTTACCGGACCCTCTCCTCCCGGGCCCAGCATTTT. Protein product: CASSYRTLSSRAQHF.

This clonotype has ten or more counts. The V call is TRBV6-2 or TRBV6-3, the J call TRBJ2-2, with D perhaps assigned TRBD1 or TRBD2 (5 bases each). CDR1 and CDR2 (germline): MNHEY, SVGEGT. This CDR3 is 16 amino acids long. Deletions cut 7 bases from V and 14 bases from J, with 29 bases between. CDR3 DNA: TGTGCCAGCAATCCCCCGGAGGCCAACCAGCCGGGGCGACTGTTTTTT. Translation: CASNPPEANQPGRLFF.

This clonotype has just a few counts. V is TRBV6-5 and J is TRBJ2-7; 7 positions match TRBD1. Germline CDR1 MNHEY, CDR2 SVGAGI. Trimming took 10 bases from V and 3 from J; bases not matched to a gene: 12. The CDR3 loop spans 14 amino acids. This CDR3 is CATAVQDRSYEQYF. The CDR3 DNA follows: TGTGCCACAGCAGTTCAGGACAGGAGCTACGAGCAGTACTTC.

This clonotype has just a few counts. The CDR3 protein is CSAEGLAGGGPYNEQFF. CDR3 coding DNA: TGCAGTGCGGAAGGACTAGCGGGAGGAGGTCCCTACAATGAGCAGTTCTTC. The chain combines TRBV20-1 with TRBJ2-1, with TRBD2 matching over 14 bases. This CDR3 region has 17 residues. The germline gives CDR1 DFQATT, CDR2 SNEGSKA (reference sequence). The trim removed 6 bases at V and 2 bases at J, leaving 9 bases unmatched.

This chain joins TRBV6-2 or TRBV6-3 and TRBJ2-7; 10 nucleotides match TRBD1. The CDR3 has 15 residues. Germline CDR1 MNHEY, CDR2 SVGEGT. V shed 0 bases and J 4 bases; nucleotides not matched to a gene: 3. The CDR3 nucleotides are TGTGCCAGCAGTTACTCGACAGGGGGCAAGTACGAGCAGTACTTC. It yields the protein CASSYSTGGKYEQYF.

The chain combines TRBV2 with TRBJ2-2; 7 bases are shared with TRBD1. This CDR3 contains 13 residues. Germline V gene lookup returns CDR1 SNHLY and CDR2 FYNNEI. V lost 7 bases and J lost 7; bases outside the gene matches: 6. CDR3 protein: CASTDRERGELFF. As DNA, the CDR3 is TGTGCCAGCACCGACAGGGAGCGCGGGGAGCTGTTTTTT. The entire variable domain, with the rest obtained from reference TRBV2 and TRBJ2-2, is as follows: EPEVTQTPSHQVTQMGQEVILRCVPISNHLYFYWYRQILGQKVEFLVSFYNNEISEKSEIFDDQFSVERPDGSNFTLKIRSTKLEDSAMYFCASTDRERGELFFGEGSRLTVL.

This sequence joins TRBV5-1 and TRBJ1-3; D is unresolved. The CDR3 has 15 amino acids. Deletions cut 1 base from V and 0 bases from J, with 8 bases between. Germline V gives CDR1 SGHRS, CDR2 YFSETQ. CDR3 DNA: TGCGCCAGCAGCTTGTACCCTTTCTCTGGAAACACCATATATTTT. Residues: CASSLYPFSGNTIYF.

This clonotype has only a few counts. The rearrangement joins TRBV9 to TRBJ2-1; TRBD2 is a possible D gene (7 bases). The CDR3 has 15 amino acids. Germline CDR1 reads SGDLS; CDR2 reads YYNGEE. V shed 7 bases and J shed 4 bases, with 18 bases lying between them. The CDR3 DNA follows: TGTGCCAGCGCTACCGGCGGGGGCGCTTACAATGAGCAGTTCTTC. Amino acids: CASATGGGAYNEQFF.

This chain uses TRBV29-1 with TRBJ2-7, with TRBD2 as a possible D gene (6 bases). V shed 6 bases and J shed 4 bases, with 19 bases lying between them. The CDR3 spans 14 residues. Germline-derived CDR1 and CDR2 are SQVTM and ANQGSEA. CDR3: CSVVVGTGGYEQYF. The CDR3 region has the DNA TGCAGCGTCGTTGTGGGGACCGGGGGTTACGAGCAGTACTTC.

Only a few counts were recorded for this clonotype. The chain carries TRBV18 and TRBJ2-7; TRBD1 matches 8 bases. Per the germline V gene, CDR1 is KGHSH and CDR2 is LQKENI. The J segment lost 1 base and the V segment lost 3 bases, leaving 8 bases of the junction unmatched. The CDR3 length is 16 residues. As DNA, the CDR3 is TGTGCCAGCTCACCTCCGGACAGGGAAAGGTCCTACGAGCAGTACTTC. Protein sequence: CASSPPDRERSYEQYF.

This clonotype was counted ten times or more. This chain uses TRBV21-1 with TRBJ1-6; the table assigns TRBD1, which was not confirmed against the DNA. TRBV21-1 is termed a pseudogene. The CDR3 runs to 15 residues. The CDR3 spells CATRDRGFHNSPLHF. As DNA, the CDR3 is TGTGCCACCCGGGACAGGGGGTTTCATAATTCACCCCTCCACTTT.

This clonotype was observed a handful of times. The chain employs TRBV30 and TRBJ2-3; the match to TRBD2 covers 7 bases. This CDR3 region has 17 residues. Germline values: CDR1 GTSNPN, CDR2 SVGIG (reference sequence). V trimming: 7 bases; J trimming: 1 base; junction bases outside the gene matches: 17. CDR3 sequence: CAFERELTRDRTDTQYF. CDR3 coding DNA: TGTGCCTTCGAGCGGGAACTAACCCGCGACCGCACAGATACGCAGTATTTT.